This T cell receptor (beta chain) came from a study of identical twins. Whole-study findings and limits: It was cross-sectional statistical analysis, not following the same donors, that the conclusions relied on.

V lost 4 bases and J lost 0, with 7 bases in between. The CDR3 loop spans 14 amino acids. TCRdb re-called the 5' RACE reads with MiXCR, one entry per CDR3 protein. The data contain more than 1.5 million distinct CDR3 sequences, 25% to 35% of them singletons. This clonotype occurred many times. What it binds is not known. The chain couples TRBV12-3 or TRBV12-4 to TRBJ1-5; tentatively, D is TRBD1 (6 bases). This receptor was taken from a newborn girl in good health. Sequenced: cord blood. The CDR3 sequence: CASSSGHSNQPQHF. CDR3 nucleotides: TGTGCCAGCAGTTCGGGACATAGCAATCAGCCCCAGCATTTT.